This T cell receptor beta chain was profiled in a study of CD8 T cells in ankylosing spondylitis (TCRdb year 2017). Background on the whole study: T cell receptor beta repertoires were profiled in healthy donors and ankylosing spondylitis patients so that disease-linked TCR variants could be found. Peripheral blood was sampled, and synovial fluid was also collected from ankylosing spondylitis patients. The whole study cohort included roughly 110 healthy donors and 25 ankylosing spondylitis patients.

On the study overall, not on this receptor specifically: Some TCR beta motif variants had previously been reported in synovial fluid and blood of reactive arthritis patients, which suggested common disease-initiation mechanisms. A CD8+ phenotype was shown by the disease-linked clones, which were found at relatively low frequencies in peripheral blood. Significant enrichment of the disease-linked clones was reported in matched synovial fluid samples from ankylosing spondylitis patients. A TCR beta motif of several highly homologous amino acid variants appeared characteristic of blood from ankylosing spondylitis patients.

Sequenced using an Illumina HiSeq 2500. Quantitative 5'-RACE with molecular barcodes was used to prepare TCR beta libraries. In the authors' own workflow: A new computational method based on a probabilistic model of VDJ rearrangement was used to identify disease-linked TCR variants. TCRdb reran the public reads through fastp at Q25 and MiXCR, keeping productive beta chains. Rows with one shared CDR3 protein collapse into an entry with the most common genes and DNA. TCRdb, not the original authors, processed these V and J calls. Present in this sample are around 150,000 distinct CDR3 sequences, approximately 20% of which were seen just once. Jointly, the top ten make up about 8% of the sample. This clonotype was seen only a few times. What antigen it recognizes has not been identified. No base quality information exists; no much larger clone differs at one position. Sequences SGHRS (CDR1) and YFSETQ (CDR2) are obtained from the germline V gene. Unmatched junction bases come to 7, with V trimmed by 0 bases and J by 5 bases. Its CDR3 holds 16 amino acids, cysteine through phenylalanine. Just the 48-base CDR3 DNA is kept, in frame starting at base 1.

Sample: blood, either unsorted or a sorted T cell fraction (not recorded which). The chain joins TRBV5-1 to TRBJ2-3; 9 bases in between match TRBD2. This clonotype was sampled from a male donor with ankylosing spondylitis or in good health (not recorded which). Read as DNA, the sequence is TGCGCCAGCAGCTTGGTTAGCGGGAGTGGAAAAGATACGCAGTATTTT. Its protein is CASSLVSGSGKDTQYF.